This TCR beta chain was identified in a study of T cell responses to AZD1222 COVID-19 vaccine. V lost 4 bases and J lost 1; bases outside the gene matches: 19. The germline V gene has CDR1 KGHDR and CDR2 SFDVKD. This CDR3 is built from 20 residues. General study results and limits: Females outnumbered males among donors, who were mostly white British; clonal diversity was possibly underestimated.

Sequenced by immunoSEQ multiplex PCR; TCRdb stores in-frame clones only, minus some. The sample carries around 110,000 clones, roughly nine tenths recorded once. Concerning this clone itself: Its antigen is as yet unknown.

This chain joins TRBV24-1 and TRBJ2-5; TRBD2 matches 8 bases. The sample here was peripheral blood, taken 28 days after the second AZD1222 dose. This receptor was obtained from an adult who received the AZD1222 COVID-19 vaccine. CDR3: CATSEPRAGALPSSQETQYF. CDR3 nucleotide sequence: TGTGCCACCAGTGAACCCCGAGCGGGAGCGCTTCCGTCGAGCCAAGAGACCCAGTACTTC.